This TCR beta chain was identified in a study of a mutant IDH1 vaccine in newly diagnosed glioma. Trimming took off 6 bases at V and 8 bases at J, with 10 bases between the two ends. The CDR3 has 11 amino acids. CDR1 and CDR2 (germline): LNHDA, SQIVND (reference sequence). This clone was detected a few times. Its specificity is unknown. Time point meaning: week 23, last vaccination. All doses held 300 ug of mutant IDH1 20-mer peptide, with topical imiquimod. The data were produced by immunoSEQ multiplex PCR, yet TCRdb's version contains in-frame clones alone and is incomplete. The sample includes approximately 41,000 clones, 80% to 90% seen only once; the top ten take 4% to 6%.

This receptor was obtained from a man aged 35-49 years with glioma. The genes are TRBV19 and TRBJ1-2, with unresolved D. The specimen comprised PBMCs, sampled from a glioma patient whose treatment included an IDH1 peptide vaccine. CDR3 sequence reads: CASRDPYGYTF. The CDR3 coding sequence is TGTGCCAGTAGAGACCCTTACGGCTACACCTTC.